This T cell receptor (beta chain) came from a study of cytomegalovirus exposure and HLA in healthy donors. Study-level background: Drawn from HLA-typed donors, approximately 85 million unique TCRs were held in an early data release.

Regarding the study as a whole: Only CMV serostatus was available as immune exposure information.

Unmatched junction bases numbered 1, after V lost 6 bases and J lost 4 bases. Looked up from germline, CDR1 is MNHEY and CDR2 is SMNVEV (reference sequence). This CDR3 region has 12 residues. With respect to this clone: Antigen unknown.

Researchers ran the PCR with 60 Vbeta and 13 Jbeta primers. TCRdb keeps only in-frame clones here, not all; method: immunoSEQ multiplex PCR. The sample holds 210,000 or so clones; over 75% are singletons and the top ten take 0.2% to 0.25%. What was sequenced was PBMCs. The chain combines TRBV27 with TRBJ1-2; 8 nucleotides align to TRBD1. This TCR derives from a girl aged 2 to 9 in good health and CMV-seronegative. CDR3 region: CASRDRAYGYTF. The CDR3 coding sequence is TGTGCCAGCAGGGACAGGGCCTATGGCTACACCTTC.